A single sample gave rise to the 10 T cell receptor beta chains below, sequenced in a study of CD8+ T cells in alopecia areata. RNA was extracted and reverse transcribed into cDNA as the sequencing template. Profiling relied on immunoSEQ multiplex PCR, and the TCRdb table lists in-frame clones only, not all of them. Of more than 110,000 clones in the sample, about 60% were seen once. The starting material was CD4+ T cells sorted from blood, obtained at week 0. The receptors shown here come from a human donor with alopecia areata.

V and J are TRBV7-2 and TRBJ2-5; TRBD1 matches 8 bases. The J segment lost 3 bases and the V segment lost 5 bases, leaving 2 bases of the junction unmatched. Germline CDR1 and CDR2: SGHTA and FQGNSA. The CDR3 is 13 residues long. CDR3 loop: CASSRGQEETQYF. The CDR3 DNA is TGTGCCAGCAGCCGGGGACAGGAAGAGACCCAGTACTTC.

The chain is built from TRBV5-6 and TRBJ2-3; D not certain. CDR3 length: 13 amino acids. Trimming left V 4 bases short and J 6 bases short, with 12 bases between. Germline V gene lookup returns CDR1 SGHDT and CDR2 YYEEEE. CDR3 region: CASSPYSGDTQYF. The CDR3 coding sequence is TGTGCCAGCAGCCCGTACTCGGGCGATACGCAGTATTTT.

The chain uses TRBV25-1 and TRBJ2-5, with 9 nucleotides matching TRBD2. CDR1 and CDR2 from the germline V gene are MGHDK and SYGVNS. The CDR3 covers 14 residues. V lost 6 bases to trimming and J lost 5 bases; unmatched junction nucleotides: 7. The DNA for the CDR3 is TGTGCCAGCAGCCCAGCGGGGGGCCGGGAGACCCAGTACTTC. Translation gives CASSPAGGRETQYF.

On this clone: At one of its ends the junction is not consistent with the germline gene, which may arise from a read error. This chain uses TRBV7-7 with TRBJ2-5, with 7 bases lining up with TRBD2. In germline, CDR1 is SSHAT, CDR2 FNYEAQ (reference sequence). The CDR3 spans 13 residues. This CDR3 is CASSFGGGETQYF. CDR3 coding DNA: TGTGCTAGCAGCTTTGGGGGGGGAGAGACCCAGTACTTC.

The chain couples TRBV7-9 to TRBJ1-4, with D uncertain. V was cut by 3 bases and J by 8 bases, with 16 bases left in between. This CDR3 spans 15 amino acids. Germline lookup yields CDR1 SEHNR and CDR2 FQNEAQ (reference sequence). The CDR3 bases are TGTGCCAGCAGCTTCGGTCGACGGCTTGGAGAAAAACTGTTTTTT. The encoded protein is CASSFGRRLGEKLFF.

This rearrangement joins TRBV29-1 to TRBJ1-1; no reliable D call. From germline, CDR1 is SQVTM and CDR2 ANQGSEA. V was trimmed by 6 bases and J by 0 bases, leaving 8 bases between them. This CDR3 spans 12 amino acids. The CDR3 DNA reads as TGCAGCGTCACAGCACTGAACACTGAAGCTTTCTTT. Protein product: CSVTALNTEAFF.

This rearrangement joins TRBV29-1 to TRBJ2-3, with TRBD1 identical over 8 bases. Germline CDR1 reads SQVTM; CDR2 reads ANQGSEA. V gave up 8 bases and J gave up 3 bases; unmatched junction bases: 4. CDR3 length: 12 residues. The CDR3 region has the DNA TGCAGCATAGACAGGGGTACAGATACGCAGTATTTT. This codes for CSIDRGTDTQYF.

The chain combines TRBV5-1 with TRBJ1-1, with 7 positions matching TRBD1. The germline V gene has CDR1 SGHRS and CDR2 YFSETQ. Losses at the gene ends were 4 bases for V and 4 bases for J; bases not matched to a gene: 7. The CDR3 contains 14 residues. CDR3 loop: CASSRNRGATEAFF. The CDR3 nucleotides are TGCGCCAGCAGCAGAAACAGGGGAGCCACTGAAGCTTTCTTT.

Concerning this clone itself: The sample contains more than one DNA sequence encoding this CDR3. The chain carries TRBV29-1 and TRBJ2-7; 7 bases are a match to TRBD1. This CDR3 has 13 amino acids. J lost 6 bases, V lost 0 bases, and 5 bases had no gene match. Germline V gives CDR1 SQVTM, CDR2 ANQGSEA. CDR3: CSVEERQGGEQYF. The CDR3, as DNA: TGCAGCGTTGAAGAGCGACAGGGCGGCGAGCAGTACTTC.

V usage is TRBV5-1 and J usage is TRBJ2-6; D call uncertain. V was cut by 4 bases and J by 3 bases, with 8 bases left in between. Germline loops: CDR1 SGHRS, CDR2 YFSETQ. The CDR3 sequence is 14 residues long. This chain's CDR3 is CASSDLIGANVLTF. CDR3 nucleotides: TGCGCCAGCAGCGACCTTATTGGGGCCAACGTCCTGACTTTC.